The 7 T cell receptor beta chains presented below share a single source sample, sequenced in a study of OX40 agonist ivuxolimab in advanced cancers. Method: immunoSEQ multiplex PCR; TCRdb's copy keeps in-frame clones and lacks some. The sample has fewer than 90,000 clones; roughly 86% are singletons. Sequencing was performed on CD4+ or CD8+ T cells sorted from blood, taken in a trial of the OX40 agonist ivuxolimab. The source is an adult with an advanced solid tumor such as melanoma, head and neck, liver or kidney cancer.

V is TRBV10-3 and J is TRBJ1-4, with unresolved D. Germline loops: CDR1 ENHRY, CDR2 SYGVKD. CDR3 size: 16 residues. Trimming removed 2 bases at V and 4 bases at J, with 14 bases between. In DNA form, the CDR3 reads TGTGCCATCAGTGAGCGGGCGGAAAAGGGTAATGAAAAACTGTTTTTT. This codes for CAISERAEKGNEKLFF.

The chain employs TRBV7-2 and TRBJ2-1; D unclear. The ends were cut back, 7 bases at V and 7 bases at J, with 8 bases in the middle. The CDR3 sequence is 11 residues long. Germline V gives CDR1 SGHTA, CDR2 FQGNSA. The CDR3 loop reads CASNYMNEQFF. In DNA form, the CDR3 reads TGTGCCAGCAACTATATGAATGAGCAGTTCTTC.

The gene calls are TRBV15 and TRBJ1-5; D is ambiguous. This CDR3 contains 15 residues. V lost 4 bases, J lost 7 bases, and 17 bases lay in between. Germline lookup yields CDR1 LNHNV and CDR2 YYDKDF (reference sequence). The CDR3 is CATSKLGGNNQPQHF. In DNA form, the CDR3 reads TGTGCCACCAGCAAACTCGGAGGGAATAACCAGCCCCAGCATTTT. The full variable domain, rest sourced from reference TRBV15 and TRBJ1-5, is DAMVIQNPRYQVTQFGKPVTLSCSQTLNHNVMYWYQQKSSQAPKLLFHYYDKDFNNEADTPDNFQSRRPNTSFCFLDIRSPGLGDTAMYLCATSKLGGNNQPQHFGDGTRLSIL.

This clone was counted at least ten times. The V and J genes are TRBV19 and TRBJ2-7; 9 bases are shared with TRBD2. Germline trimming cut 4 bases from V and 5 bases from J; bases unmatched to any gene: 15. The CDR3 has 17 amino acids. CDR1 and CDR2 (germline): LNHDA, SQIVND (reference sequence). The CDR3 DNA follows: TGTGCCAGTAGTAAGAGGGCTAGCGGGACCGGGTTGCACGAGCAGTACTTC. It encodes CASSKRASGTGLHEQYF.

J is TRBJ2-4 and V is TRBV25-1, with 10 bases aligning to TRBD2. V lost 6 bases and J lost 2; bases outside the gene matches: 4. Germline V gene lookup returns CDR1 MGHDK and CDR2 SYGVNS. This CDR3 region has 15 residues. DNA of the CDR3: TGTGCCAGCAGAACTAGCGGGATAACCAAAAACATTCAGTACTTC. Its translation is CASRTSGITKNIQYF.

The chain recombines TRBV5-1 with TRBJ2-7, with 7 bases aligning to TRBD1. The germline V gene encodes CDR1 SGHRS and CDR2 YFSETQ. The junction had 4 bases not matched to a gene; V was cut back by 2 bases and J by 5 bases. The CDR3 is made up of 13 amino acids. In DNA, the CDR3 is TGCGCCAGCAGCTTAGAGGGGGCCCACGAGCAGTACTTC. Translating it yields CASSLEGAHEQYF.

V and J are TRBV6-4 and TRBJ1-6, with TRBD1 matching 9 bases. The V gene's germline CDR1 is MRHNA and CDR2 SNTAGT. Trimming removed 6 bases from V and 3 bases from J; junction bases left unmatched: 3. The CDR3 consists of 15 residues. CDR3 residues: CASSRDRDYNSPLHF. As DNA, the CDR3 is TGTGCCAGCAGCCGGGACAGGGACTATAATTCACCCCTCCACTTT.